This entry is about one TCR beta chain. Antigen: not known. The data derive from a study of identifying expanded T cells in peripheral blood. Study conclusions and caveats: Variance in clone template counts between approximately two-week samples significantly increased with total template count across all healthy donors. Differentially abundant clones: 1 to 1.5 between replicates, 16.4 at two to three weeks, roughly 18 at four.

Sequenced by immunoSEQ multiplex PCR; TCRdb stores in-frame clones only, minus some. Of about 90,000 clones in the sample, 88% are singletons; the top ten hold approximately 5.2%. No infections or other immune events were documented during collection. The sequence came from a person between 18 and 75 years old in good health. Sequenced: blood.

The CDR3 coding sequence is TGTGCCAGCAGTGATATAGCCCAGAGGTACGAGCAGTACTTC. Residues: CASSDIAQRYEQYF. The chain combines TRBV25-1 with TRBJ2-7, with unresolved D. From germline, CDR1 is MGHDK and CDR2 SYGVNS. V was trimmed by 3 bases and J by 4 bases, leaving 13 bases between them. This CDR3 is 14 amino acids long.